Below, one T cell receptor beta chain is given with its context. Original processing notes: How many nucleated cells were present was estimated from reference gene primer amplification. Sequenced by immunoSEQ multiplex PCR; TCRdb stores in-frame clones only, minus some. That table furnishes V, J and clone size, whereas the DNA furnished D and trimming. The profile covers around 59,000 clones, with 80% appearing a single time and approximately 7% taken by the ten largest. The record originates from a study of blood T cell repertoires in COVID-19. The wider study: Italy, Spain and the United States were the sources of the convalescent and acute COVID-19 samples. In each case, the material was cDNA or gDNA derived from T cells, B-cell-depleted T cells, or PBMCs.

The CDR3 consists of 13 residues. Trimming stripped 7 bases from V and 5 bases from J, with 14 bases between. In germline, CDR1 is SNHLY, CDR2 FYNNEI. The TCR was taken from a man in his sixties with acute or convalescent COVID-19. Sequenced sample: peripheral blood. The chain is built from TRBV2 and TRBJ1-1; D perhaps matches TRBD1 (6 bases). In DNA form, the CDR3 reads TGTGCCAGCACAACGGGACAATGGACTGAAGCTTTCTTT. It translates to CASTTGQWTEAFF.